The clone carrying this TCR beta chain occurred a few times. Production of TCR cDNA was by 5'RACE template switching, which also added a universal primer site and UMIs. In TCRdb, the 5' RACE reads were re-called with MiXCR into one record per CDR3 protein. The top ten clones hold around 23% of a sample with 65,000 to 90,000 distinct CDR3 sequences, about 14% of them seen once. The record originates from a study of T cells after yellow fever vaccination. Study observations and caveats: Peaking on day 5 versus 15, the secondary response was faster but weaker.

The germline CDR1 and CDR2 sequences are SGHRS and YFSETQ. The CDR3 contains 14 residues. Trimming removed 2 bases from V and 0 bases from J, with 8 bases in between. This clonotype was obtained from a man younger than 35 who received the YFV17D yellow fever vaccine. Sequencing was performed on CD8+ T cells not binding an NS4B(214-222) dextramer, sorted from PBMCs, taken about 20 days after the first yellow fever vaccination. This chain connects TRBV5-1 to TRBJ1-1; D is ambiguous. CDR3 sequence: CASSFRQLNTEAFF. The CDR3 nucleotides read TGCGCCAGCAGCTTTCGCCAGTTGAACACTGAAGCTTTCTTT.